A selection of T cell receptor beta chains follows, all from one sample in a study of T cell responses to AZD1222 COVID-19 vaccine. Using immunoSEQ multiplex PCR, the repertoire was profiled, and TCRdb retains in-frame clones only, with some absent. The data hold about 81,000 clones, with under 95% observed a single time. The sample was peripheral blood, taken 28 days after the second AZD1222 dose. All receptors come from an adult who received the AZD1222 COVID-19 vaccine. Each CDR3 is given with its conserved first and last residue. D genes are given only for firm matches.

v_gene	d_gene	j_gene	CDR3aa
TRBV10-3	TRBD1	TRBJ2-1	CAISPGQGGEQFF
TRBV7-6	TRBD1	TRBJ1-4	CASSLTGGDNEKLFF
TRBV10-3	TRBD1	TRBJ2-5	CAISWDSFQETQYF
TRBV6-4	TRBD1	TRBJ2-2	CASSVGQGRTGELFF
TRBV19	.	TRBJ2-7	CASRRDPAYEQYF
TRBV5-1	TRBD1	TRBJ2-7	CASTRTGASYEQYF
TRBV27	TRBD1	TRBJ1-1	CASSLLGTGDTEAFF
TRBV7-8	TRBD1	TRBJ1-5	CASSRGQGMGQPQHF
TRBV28	TRBD1	TRBJ1-4	CASGDRFEKLFF
TRBV2	TRBD2	TRBJ2-7	CASRGLEGSGLAGVGEQYF
TRBV2	.	TRBJ2-3	CASSEVSRGSTDTQYF
TRBV5-1	.	TRBJ1-6	CASSLDGSRAGSPLHF
TRBV7-8	.	TRBJ1-1	CASNEWENTEAFF
TRBV19	.	TRBJ2-3	CASKDYYTDTQYF
TRBV3-1/TRBV3-2	TRBD2	TRBJ2-3	CASSQRTSGRGDTQYF
TRBV4-1	.	TRBJ2-5	CASSQGKGTRETQYF
TRBV20-1	.	TRBJ1-2	CSARGPSGYTF
TRBV2	.	TRBJ2-1	CASSEGGASYNEQFF
TRBV11-3	TRBD2	TRBJ2-1	CASSLESSGNNEQFF
TRBV2	TRBD1	TRBJ2-2	CASSGQGATGELFF